The next 22 T cell receptor beta chains were all read from a single sample in a study of control samples from healthy donors and cancer patients. The repertoire was sequenced with immunoSEQ multiplex PCR; TCRdb's copy has only in-frame clones and lacks some. The sample records about 170,000 clones, 91% being singletons. The sequenced sample was blood. Receptors originate from a woman between 25 and 40 years old in good health.

The chain couples TRBV5-1 to TRBJ2-2; 8 bases align to TRBD1. With 2 bases clipped from V and 4 bases from J, the junction kept 1 base outside the gene matches. The CDR3 is 14 amino acids. The germline CDR1 and CDR2 sequences are SGHRS and YFSETQ. The CDR3 coding sequence is TGCGCCAGCAGCTTAGGACAGGGCACCGGGGAGCTGTTTTTT. Its protein is CASSLGQGTGELFF.

The chain joins TRBV5-4 to TRBJ2-3, with TRBD2 identical over 11 bases. There are 15 residues in the CDR3. The ends lost 2 bases at V and 3 bases at J; junction bases unmatched: 2. The germline CDR1 and CDR2 sequences are SGHNT and YYREEE (reference sequence). CDR3 coding DNA: TGTGCCAGCAGCTTACTAGCGGGAGCTACAGATACGCAGTATTTT. Translated, it gives CASSLLAGATDTQYF.

The chain recombines TRBV6-5 with TRBJ2-2, with D tentatively TRBD2 (7 bases). Germline assignment: CDR1 MNHEY and CDR2 SVGAGI. The CDR3 contains 15 residues. Trimming removed 2 bases at V and 4 bases at J, with 11 bases between. CDR3 residues: CASSYRGGATGELFF. The CDR3 nucleotides are TGTGCCAGCAGTTACCGTGGGGGGGCCACCGGGGAGCTGTTTTTT.

The chain employs TRBV9 and TRBJ2-7, with 8 bases identical to TRBD1. The CDR3 extends over 13 amino acids. Looked up from germline, CDR1 is SGDLS and CDR2 is YYNGEE. Unmatched junction bases numbered 2, after V lost 0 bases and J lost 6 bases. The CDR3 protein is CASSVGQGLEQYF. The CDR3, as DNA: TGTGCCAGCAGCGTAGGACAGGGGCTCGAGCAGTACTTC.

This chain links TRBV10-2 with TRBJ1-5, with 7 bases identical to TRBD1. Germline V gene data show CDR1 as WSHSY and CDR2 as SAAADI. This CDR3 region has 13 residues. V was clipped by 6 bases and J by 3 bases; unmatched bases: 2. The CDR3 reads CASRTGDNQPQHF. The DNA for the CDR3 is TGCGCCAGCAGAACAGGGGACAATCAGCCCCAGCATTTT.

The genes are TRBV27 and TRBJ1-5; D ambiguous. The germline V gene encodes CDR1 MNHEY and CDR2 SMNVEV (reference sequence). CDR3 size: 12 residues. V lost 2 bases and J 4 bases, leaving 3 bases between the germline ends. CDR3 sequence reads: CASSLPNQPQHF. In DNA, the CDR3 is TGTGCCAGCAGTTTACCAAATCAGCCCCAGCATTTT.

The chain's CDR3 is CAWSVRGSGNTIYF. Written as DNA, the CDR3 is TGTGCCTGGAGTGTACGGGGGTCCGGAAACACCATATATTTT. The gene calls are TRBV30 and TRBJ1-3; D perhaps matches TRBD1 (5 bases). Trimming pared 0 bases from V and 4 bases from J, leaving 10 bases between. Germline V gene data show CDR1 as GTSNPN and CDR2 as SVGIG (reference sequence). This CDR3 comprises 14 residues.

The chain joins TRBV24-1 to TRBJ2-3, with 8 bases matching TRBD1. Germline CDR1 reads KGHDR; CDR2 reads SFDVKD. V was clipped by 7 bases and J by 5 bases; unmatched bases: 7. This CDR3 contains 14 residues. CDR3 region: CATSQGARGDTQYF. The CDR3 DNA follows: TGTGCCACCAGCCAGGGGGCGCGGGGAGATACGCAGTATTTT.

This chain links TRBV6-6 with TRBJ2-7, with TRBD1 identical over 8 bases. The V and J ends lost 7 bases and 4 bases, in that order; junction bases with no gene match: 3. The CDR3 sequence is 12 residues long. Germline V gene lookup returns CDR1 MNHNY and CDR2 SVGAGI (reference sequence). CDR3 region: CASTGGAYEQYF. CDR3 nucleotides: TGTGCCAGCACAGGGGGCGCATACGAGCAGTACTTC.

The chain uses TRBV2 and TRBJ1-6, with D unresolved. The germline V and J ends were trimmed by 8 bases and 0 bases, with 8 bases remaining between them. Germline CDR1 is SNHLY and CDR2 is FYNNEI. This CDR3 region has 14 residues. The CDR3 nucleotides read TGTGCCAGCCGCCCGAGCTCCTATAATTCACCCCTCCACTTT. Amino acid sequence: CASRPSSYNSPLHF. The complete variable domain, with remaining parts taken from reference TRBV2 and TRBJ1-6, reads EPEVTQTPSHQVTQMGQEVILRCVPISNHLYFYWYRQILGQKVEFLVSFYNNEISEKSEIFDDQFSVERPDGSNFTLKIRSTKLEDSAMYFCASRPSSYNSPLHFGNGTRLTVT.

CDR3 region: CASSYKEFGQYF. CDR3 DNA sequence: TGTGCCAGCAGTTACAAGGAGTTCGGGCAGTACTTC. This rearrangement joins TRBV6-6 to TRBJ2-7, with D hard to call. CDR1 and CDR2 from the germline V gene are MNHNY and SVGAGI (reference sequence). Trimming removed 2 bases from V and 9 bases from J, with 11 bases in between. This CDR3 has 12 amino acids.

CDR3 region: CASSYSGQGSYGYTF. Here the CDR3 DNA reads TGTGCCAGCAGTTACTCGGGACAGGGGTCCTATGGCTACACCTTC. J is TRBJ1-2 and V is TRBV6-6; TRBD1 aligns across 10 bases. In germline, CDR1 is MNHNY, CDR2 SVGAGI (reference sequence). V lost 0 bases and J lost 4; bases outside the gene matches: 2. The CDR3 extends over 15 amino acids.

The chain employs TRBV5-4 and TRBJ2-7; TRBD1 might be the D (6 bases). The germline gives CDR1 SGHNT, CDR2 YYREEE (reference sequence). V was shortened by 4 bases and J by 2 bases, with 10 bases between the two germline ends. This CDR3 contains 13 residues. The CDR3 reads CASSTGTTYEQYF. The CDR3 region has the DNA TGTGCCAGCAGCACCGGGACAACCTACGAGCAGTACTTC.

The gene calls are TRBV3-1 (or the pseudogene TRBV3-2) and TRBJ1-5; no definite D call. The CDR3 is 15 amino acids. With 5 bases removed from V and 0 bases from J, the gap between germline ends came to 11 bases. Germline V gives CDR1 LGHDT, CDR2 YNNKEL (reference sequence). The CDR3 DNA follows: TGTGCCAGCAGCGACACGGCCTATAGCAATCAGCCCCAGCATTTT. Translation gives CASSDTAYSNQPQHF.

The chain couples TRBV5-1 to TRBJ2-7, with 10 bases lining up with TRBD2. Germline assignment: CDR1 SGHRS and CDR2 YFSETQ. The CDR3 contains 14 residues. V shed 4 bases, J shed 5 bases, and the junction held 6 bases outside the gene matches. The CDR3 bases are TGCGCCAGCAGCAGTTGGGGACTAGCGAACGAGCAGTACTTC. Amino acids: CASSSWGLANEQYF.

On this clone itself: Being one base from a much bigger clone, this may be a read error. This sample also contains other DNA sequences that code for the same CDR3. The chain links TRBV6-5 to TRBJ2-2; 8 nucleotides match TRBD1. Germline V lookup: CDR1 MNHEY, CDR2 SVGAGI. The trim removed 6 bases at V and 5 bases at J, leaving 2 bases unmatched. CDR3 length: 13 amino acids. The CDR3 coding sequence is TGTGCCAGCAGGTACAGGGGGACCGGGGAGCTGTTTTTT. The encoded protein is CASRYRGTGELFF.

The chain recombines TRBV3-1 (or the pseudogene TRBV3-2) with TRBJ2-3; no firm D call. V lost 2 bases and J lost 2, with 8 bases in between. CDR1 and CDR2 (germline): LGHDT, YNNKEL (reference sequence). CDR3 length: 14 amino acids. CDR3 residues: CASSQRAPTDTQYF. The CDR3 region has the DNA TGTGCCAGCAGCCAAAGAGCCCCCACAGATACGCAGTATTTT.

V gene TRBV3-1 (or the pseudogene TRBV3-2) combines with J gene TRBJ2-3; 8 bases are shared with TRBD2. Germline values: CDR1 LGHDT, CDR2 YNNKEL (reference sequence). The CDR3 spans 16 residues. V shed 0 bases, J shed 0 bases, and the junction held 2 bases outside the gene matches. The CDR3 DNA is TGTGCCAGCAGCCAAGATGAGCGGGGGAGCACAGATACGCAGTATTTT. Protein: CASSQDERGSTDTQYF.

The genes are TRBV29-1 and TRBJ2-2; D not resolved. Trimming stripped 7 bases from V and 0 bases from J, with 6 bases between. This CDR3 is built from 12 residues. Germline lookup yields CDR1 SQVTM and CDR2 ANQGSEA. CDR3 sequence (DNA): TGCAGCGCCCTATCGAACACCGGGGAGCTGTTTTTT. Encoded protein: CSALSNTGELFF.

The chain couples TRBV24-1 to TRBJ1-5; 7 bases are a match to TRBD1. Germline assignment: CDR1 KGHDR and CDR2 SFDVKD. V gave up 9 bases and J gave up 0 bases; unmatched junction bases: 4. The CDR3 runs 14 residues. The CDR3: CATAGTDSNQPQHF. The CDR3 DNA is TGTGCCACCGCCGGGACAGATAGCAATCAGCCCCAGCATTTT.

This clone was counted once. The gene calls are TRBV2 and TRBJ1-5, with 7 positions matching TRBD1. Germline CDR1 is SNHLY and CDR2 is FYNNEI. The CDR3 extends over 14 amino acids. Trimming at V came to 7 bases and at J to 6 bases, leaving 9 bases not matched to a gene. The CDR3 is CASTLTGAAQPQHF. The CDR3 DNA sequence: TGTGCCAGCACCCTTACAGGGGCGGCTCAGCCCCAGCATTTT.

The chain links TRBV6-2 or TRBV6-3 to TRBJ2-7; the D call may be TRBD1 or TRBD2 (6 bases each). Trimming cost V 2 bases and J 0 bases, with 8 bases left between them. This CDR3 is built from 14 residues. The germline V gene encodes CDR1 MNHEY and CDR2 SVGEGT. The CDR3 coding sequence is TGTGCCAGCAGTTACGAGGGGGGCTCCTACGAGCAGTACTTC. Amino acid sequence: CASSYEGGSYEQYF.